One and the same sample provided the 14 T cell receptor beta chains below, sequenced in a study of blood T cell repertoires in COVID-19. The assay was immunoSEQ multiplex PCR, and TCRdb's table has in-frame clones only and misses some. The sample lists roughly 240,000 clones, 70% to 90% occurring once. Sequenced material: peripheral blood. The source of these receptors is a man aged 50 to 60 with COVID-19, enrolled during active disease.

J is TRBJ1-5 and V is TRBV25-1; 9 nucleotides agree with TRBD1. Germline assignment: CDR1 MGHDK and CDR2 SYGVNS. The ends lost 7 bases at V and 8 bases at J; junction bases unmatched: 9. The CDR3 is 14 amino acids. CDR3 region: CASNKGQGEEPQHF. DNA for the CDR3: TGTGCCAGCAACAAGGGACAGGGAGAGGAGCCCCAGCATTTT. The full variable domain, completed using reference TRBV25-1 and TRBJ1-5, is EADIYQTPRYLVIGTGKKITLECSQTMGHDKMYWYQQDPGMELHLIHYSYGVNSTEKGDLSSESTVSRIRTEHFPLTLESARPSHTSQYLCASNKGQGEEPQHFGDGTRLSIL.

V gene TRBV5-1 combines with J gene TRBJ1-2; possible D gene TRBD1, 5 bases. The CDR3 loop spans 12 amino acids. V lost 3 bases and J lost 9, with 12 bases in between. Per the germline V gene, CDR1 is SGHRS and CDR2 is YFSETQ. The CDR3 region is CASSSGTDSYTF. The CDR3 DNA reads as TGCGCCAGCAGCTCCGGGACTGACAGCTACACCTTC.

This rearrangement joins TRBV30 to TRBJ1-2; 7 nucleotides line up with TRBD1. Germline V gene lookup returns CDR1 GTSNPN and CDR2 SVGIG (reference sequence). V dropped 3 bases and J dropped 1; count of bases not matched to a gene: 14. The CDR3 runs to 17 residues. The DNA for the CDR3 is TGTGCCTGGAGCTGGGGAGTGACGGGACAGCTTAACTATGGCTACACCTTC. As protein: CAWSWGVTGQLNYGYTF. Looking up the rest from reference TRBV30 and TRBJ1-2 gives the full variable domain: SQTIHQWPATLVQPVGSPLSLECTVEGTSNPNLYWYRQAAGRGLQLLFYSVGIGQISSEVPQNLSASRPQDRQFILSSKKLLLSDSGFYLCAWSWGVTGQLNYGYTFGSGTRLTVV.

The rearrangement links TRBV5-5 to TRBJ2-7; 7 bases are shared with TRBD1. CDR3 length: 14 amino acids. V dropped 0 bases and J dropped 3; count of bases not matched to a gene: 3. Germline assignment: CDR1 SGHKS and CDR2 YYEKEE (reference sequence). DNA for the CDR3: TGTGCCAGCAGCTTGGGGGGACAGAGCTACGAGCAGTACTTC. It yields the protein CASSLGGQSYEQYF.

In the case of this clone: One junction end does not reproduce the germline sequence, and a read error may be involved. The chain uses TRBV11-2 and TRBJ2-7; 8 bases map to TRBD1. The germline gives CDR1 SGHAT, CDR2 FQNNGV. CDR3 length: 15 amino acids. CDR3 loop: CASSLERGQGYEQYF. For the CDR3, the DNA is TGTGCCAGCAGCCTAGAACGTGGACAGGGCTACGAGCAGTACTTC.

The V call is TRBV9, the J call TRBJ1-6; D is possibly TRBD1 (6 bases). Germline V gene lookup returns CDR1 SGDLS and CDR2 YYNGEE. This CDR3 is built from 15 residues. The V and J ends lost 0 bases and 5 bases respectively, with 9 bases between them. The CDR3 DNA follows: TGTGCCAGCAGCGTAGATCCAGGGGATAATTCACCCCTCCACTTT. This translates into CASSVDPGDNSPLHF.

CDR3 in DNA: TGTGCCAGCAGCTTCGAACAGGGGGGCGGATATCGGCCCCAGCATTTT. Encoded protein: CASSFEQGGGYRPQHF. V usage is TRBV7-2 and J usage is TRBJ1-5, with TRBD1 matching over 8 bases. Germline V gene sequence: CDR1 SGHTA, CDR2 FQGNSA. The V segment lost 3 bases and the J segment 9 bases; nucleotides outside the gene matches: 13. The CDR3 consists of 16 residues.

The chain's CDR3 is CASSSLTSGGSDEQFF. CDR3 sequence (DNA): TGTGCCAGCAGCTCTCTCACTAGCGGGGGGTCGGACGAGCAGTTCTTC. V is TRBV5-4 and J is TRBJ2-1; TRBD2 matches at 12 bases. The CDR3 totals 16 residues. Trimming at V came to 3 bases and at J to 10 bases, leaving 11 bases not matched to a gene. Germline CDR1 is SGHNT and CDR2 is YYREEE (reference sequence).

This chain connects TRBV30 to TRBJ2-1; D is unclear. From germline, CDR1 is GTSNPN and CDR2 SVGIG (reference sequence). CDR3 size: 11 residues. V was trimmed by 5 bases and J by 8 bases, leaving 10 bases between them. The CDR3 spells CAWGDLDEQFF. DNA for the CDR3: TGTGCCTGGGGCGACTTGGATGAGCAGTTCTTC.

The chain is built from TRBV7-2 and TRBJ2-1; 9 bases agree with TRBD2. Germline V lookup: CDR1 SGHTA, CDR2 FQGNSA. V lost 1 base and J lost 3; bases outside the gene matches: 4. The CDR3 is 16 amino acids. CDR3 DNA sequence: TGTGCCAGCAGCTTAGGAGGACTAGCGCGCTACAATGAGCAGTTCTTC. Amino acid sequence: CASSLGGLARYNEQFF.

The rearrangement links TRBV5-1 to TRBJ1-6; no firm D call. V was pared by 4 bases and J by 4 bases, with 15 bases between. The CDR3 length is 16 residues. Germline V gene sequence: CDR1 SGHRS, CDR2 YFSETQ. The CDR3 here is CASSPRWGGYNSPLHF. The CDR3 region has the DNA TGCGCCAGCAGCCCCCGTTGGGGAGGGTATAATTCACCCCTCCACTTT.

CDR3 bases: TGTGCCAGCAGTCTACGGGGGGAAGAGACCCAGTACTTC. It yields the protein CASSLRGEETQYF. The chain carries TRBV11-3 and TRBJ2-5; TRBD2 matches at 7 bases. This CDR3 is built from 13 residues. Germline V gene data show CDR1 as SGHNT and CDR2 as YENEEA. The ends lost 6 bases at V and 3 bases at J; junction bases unmatched: 4.

The chain carries TRBV2 and TRBJ2-5; TRBD2 aligns across 12 bases. V dropped 1 base and J dropped 7; count of bases not matched to a gene: 16. Germline-derived CDR1 and CDR2 are SNHLY and FYNNEI. This CDR3 contains 19 residues. CDR3: CASSEGSLAGGPRVGTQYF. CDR3 nucleotides: TGTGCCAGCAGTGAAGGCTCTCTAGCGGGGGGGCCTCGCGTTGGGACCCAGTACTTC. Full variable domain (outside the CDR3, taken from reference TRBV2 and TRBJ2-5): EPEVTQTPSHQVTQMGQEVILRCVPISNHLYFYWYRQILGQKVEFLVSFYNNEISEKSEIFDDQFSVERPDGSNFTLKIRSTKLEDSAMYFCASSEGSLAGGPRVGTQYFGPGTRLLVL.

The gene calls are TRBV7-3 and TRBJ2-1; 8 positions match TRBD2. Trimming cost V 4 bases and J 0 bases; bases outside gene matches: 5. Germline V lookup: CDR1 SGHTA, CDR2 FQGTGA. This CDR3 is built from 16 residues. The CDR3 sequence is CASSSLAGSSYNEQFF. The CDR3 DNA is TGTGCCAGCAGCTCCTTAGCGGGGAGCTCCTACAATGAGCAGTTCTTC.